This note documents a single T cell receptor beta chain sequence. Its antigen is currently unknown. Clones were sequenced by immunoSEQ multiplex PCR, and TCRdb holds only the in-frame ones, with some missing. The table has about 180,000 clones, 85% to 95% seen once. The sample originates from a study of T cell responses to AZD1222 COVID-19 vaccine. Findings of the study overall: Repertoires were collected only later (after the peak T cell response had occurred). Spike-wide coverage was observed for vaccine-associated CD4 TCRs, with dominant responses at 160-218 and 743-854. Females made up more of the donors, who were largely white British, and clonal diversity may have come out too low. Baseline serology detected seropositivity in only 6 or 7 AZD1222 recipients.

The V and J ends lost 4 bases and 1 base, in that order; junction bases with no gene match: 9. The CDR3 contains 17 residues. The origin of this receptor is an adult who received the MenACWY meningococcal vaccine as a control. The chain recombines TRBV23-1 with TRBJ1-5; 8 bases line up with TRBD1. TRBV23-1 is treated as an ORF (open reading frame) with a function not yet certain. The material sequenced was peripheral blood, taken 28 days after the second dose of the MenACWY control vaccine. The CDR3 loop is CASSPRSDRASNQPQHF. DNA of the CDR3: TGCGCCAGCAGTCCCCGATCGGACAGGGCGAGCAATCAGCCCCAGCATTTT.